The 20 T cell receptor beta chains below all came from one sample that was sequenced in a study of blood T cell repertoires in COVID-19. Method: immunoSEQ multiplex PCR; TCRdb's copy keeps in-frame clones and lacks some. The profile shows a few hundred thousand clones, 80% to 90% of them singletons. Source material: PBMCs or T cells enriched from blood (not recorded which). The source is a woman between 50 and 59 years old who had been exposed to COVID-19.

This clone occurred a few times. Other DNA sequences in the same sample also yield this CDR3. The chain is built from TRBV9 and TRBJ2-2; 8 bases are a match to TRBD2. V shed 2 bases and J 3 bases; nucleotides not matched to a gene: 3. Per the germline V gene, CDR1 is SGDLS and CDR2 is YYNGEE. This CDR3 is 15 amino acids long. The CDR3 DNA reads TGTGCCAGCAGCGTCCGGGGGGGCGACACCGGGGAGCTGTTTTTT. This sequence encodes CASSVRGGDTGELFF. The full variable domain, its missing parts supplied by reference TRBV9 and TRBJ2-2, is DSGVTQTPKHLITATGQRVTLRCSPRSGDLSVYWYQQSLDQGLQFLIQYYNGEERAKGNILERFSAQQFPDLHSELNLSSLELGDSALYFCASSVRGGDTGELFFGEGSRLTVL.

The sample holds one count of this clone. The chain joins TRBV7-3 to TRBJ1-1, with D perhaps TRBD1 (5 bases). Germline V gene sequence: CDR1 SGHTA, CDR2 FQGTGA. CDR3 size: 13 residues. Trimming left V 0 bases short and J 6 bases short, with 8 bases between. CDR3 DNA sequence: TGTGCCAGCAGCTTAACCGGACAATCTGAAGCTTTCTTT. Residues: CASSLTGQSEAFF.

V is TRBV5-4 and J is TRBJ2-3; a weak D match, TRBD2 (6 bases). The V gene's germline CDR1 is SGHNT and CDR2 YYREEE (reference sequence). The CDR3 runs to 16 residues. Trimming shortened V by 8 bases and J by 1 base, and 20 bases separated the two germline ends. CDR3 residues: CASWRGGVSRTDTQYF. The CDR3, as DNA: TGTGCCAGTTGGCGGGGAGGCGTCTCGCGCACAGATACGCAGTATTTT.

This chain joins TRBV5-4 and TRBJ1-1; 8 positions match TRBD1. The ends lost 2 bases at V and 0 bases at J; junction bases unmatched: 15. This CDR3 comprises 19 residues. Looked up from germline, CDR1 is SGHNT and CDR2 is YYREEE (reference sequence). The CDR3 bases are TGTGCCAGCAGCTTCATTTCCGGGACAGGCTTTTTCATGAACACTGAAGCTTTCTTT. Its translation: CASSFISGTGFFMNTEAFF.

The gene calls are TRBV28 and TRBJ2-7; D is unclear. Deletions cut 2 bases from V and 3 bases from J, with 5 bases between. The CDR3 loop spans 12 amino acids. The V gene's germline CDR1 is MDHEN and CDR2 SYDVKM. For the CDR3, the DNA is TGTGCCAGCAGTTTAGGCGGCTACGAGCAGTACTTC. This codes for CASSLGGYEQYF.

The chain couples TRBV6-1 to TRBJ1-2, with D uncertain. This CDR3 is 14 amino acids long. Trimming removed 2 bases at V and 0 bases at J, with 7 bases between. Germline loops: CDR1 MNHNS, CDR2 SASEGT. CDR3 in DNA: TGTGCCAGCAGTGAACAGTCGACTAACTATGGCTACACCTTC. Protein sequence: CASSEQSTNYGYTF.

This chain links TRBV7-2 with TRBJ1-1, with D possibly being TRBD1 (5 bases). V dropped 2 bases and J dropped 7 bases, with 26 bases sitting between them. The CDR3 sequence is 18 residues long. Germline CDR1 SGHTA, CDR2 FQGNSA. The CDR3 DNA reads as TGTGCCAGCAGCTTAAGCCTCACGGAGGGGATCTACTTAGGTGAAGCTTTCTTT. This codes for CASSLSLTEGIYLGEAFF.

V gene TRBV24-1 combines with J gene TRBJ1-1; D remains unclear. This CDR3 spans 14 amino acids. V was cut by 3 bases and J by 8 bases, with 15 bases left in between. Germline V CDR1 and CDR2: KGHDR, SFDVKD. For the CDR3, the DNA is TGTGCCACCAGTGATGCCCTCGATCCGAGCGAAGCTTTCTTT. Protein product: CATSDALDPSEAFF.

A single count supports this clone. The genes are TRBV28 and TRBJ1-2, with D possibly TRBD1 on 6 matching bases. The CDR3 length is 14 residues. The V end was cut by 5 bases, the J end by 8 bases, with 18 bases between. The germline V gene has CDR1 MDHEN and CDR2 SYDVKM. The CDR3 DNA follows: TGTGCCAGCAGTCTGAACAGGGAGACGTACGGCTACACCTTC. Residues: CASSLNRETYGYTF.

The CDR3 DNA is TGTGCCAGCAGTTCCCTGGGGGGGCTCTTCCCCGATGGCTACACCTTC. It is translated as CASSSLGGLFPDGYTF. The chain links TRBV6-5 to TRBJ1-2, with a possible D match to TRBD1 (6 bases). Germline values: CDR1 MNHEY, CDR2 SVGAGI. The CDR3 is 16 residues long. Trimming took off 4 bases at V and 6 bases at J, with 21 bases between the two ends.

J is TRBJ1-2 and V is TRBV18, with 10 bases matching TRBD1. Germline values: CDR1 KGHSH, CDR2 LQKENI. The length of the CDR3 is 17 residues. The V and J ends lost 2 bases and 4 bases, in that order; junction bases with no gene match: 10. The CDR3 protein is CASSPKIGQGVLYGYTF. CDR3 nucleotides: TGTGCCAGCTCACCAAAGATTGGACAGGGGGTACTCTATGGCTACACCTTC.

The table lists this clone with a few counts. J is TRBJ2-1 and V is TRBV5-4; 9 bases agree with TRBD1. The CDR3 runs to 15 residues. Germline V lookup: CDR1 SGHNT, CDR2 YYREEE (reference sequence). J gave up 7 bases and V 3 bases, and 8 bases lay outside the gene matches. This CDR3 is CASSSKQGALNEQFF. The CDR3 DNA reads TGTGCCAGCAGCTCAAAACAGGGGGCGCTAAATGAGCAGTTCTTC.

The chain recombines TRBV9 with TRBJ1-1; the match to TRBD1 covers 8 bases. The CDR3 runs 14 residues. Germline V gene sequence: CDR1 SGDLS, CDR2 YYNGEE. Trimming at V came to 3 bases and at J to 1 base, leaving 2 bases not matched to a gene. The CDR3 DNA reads TGTGCCAGCAGCGGAGGGACAGGGAACACTGAAGCTTTCTTT. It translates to CASSGGTGNTEAFF.

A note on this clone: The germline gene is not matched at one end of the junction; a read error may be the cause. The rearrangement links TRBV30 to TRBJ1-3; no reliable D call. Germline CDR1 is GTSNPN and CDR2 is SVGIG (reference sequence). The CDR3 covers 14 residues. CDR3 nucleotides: TGTGCCTGGGGTGTCGGGGATTTGGAAAACACCATATATTTT. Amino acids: CAWGVGDLENTIYF.

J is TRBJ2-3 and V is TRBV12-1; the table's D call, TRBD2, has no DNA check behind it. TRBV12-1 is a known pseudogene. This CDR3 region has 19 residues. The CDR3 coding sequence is TGTGCCAGCAGCGCCATAAACCCTAGACTCTTTAATAGCACAGATACGCAGTATTTT. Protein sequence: CASSAINPRLFNSTDTQYF.

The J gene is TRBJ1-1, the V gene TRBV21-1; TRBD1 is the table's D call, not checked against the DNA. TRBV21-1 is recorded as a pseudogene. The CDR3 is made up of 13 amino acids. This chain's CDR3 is CASSKPGGTEAFF. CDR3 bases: TGTGCCAGCAGCAAACCAGGGGGCACTGAAGCTTTCTTT.

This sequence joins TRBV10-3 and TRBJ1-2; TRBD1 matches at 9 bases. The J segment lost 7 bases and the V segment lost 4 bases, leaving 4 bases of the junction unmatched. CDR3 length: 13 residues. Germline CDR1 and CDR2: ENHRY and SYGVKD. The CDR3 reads CAISAGTGFGYTF. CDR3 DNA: TGTGCCATCAGTGCCGGGACAGGGTTTGGCTACACCTTC.

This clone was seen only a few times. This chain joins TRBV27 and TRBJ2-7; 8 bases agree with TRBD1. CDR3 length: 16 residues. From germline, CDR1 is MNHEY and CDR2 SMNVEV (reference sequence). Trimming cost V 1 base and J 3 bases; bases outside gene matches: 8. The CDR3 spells CASSLWGQEPIYEQYF. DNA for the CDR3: TGTGCCAGCAGTTTATGGGGACAGGAACCCATCTACGAGCAGTACTTC.

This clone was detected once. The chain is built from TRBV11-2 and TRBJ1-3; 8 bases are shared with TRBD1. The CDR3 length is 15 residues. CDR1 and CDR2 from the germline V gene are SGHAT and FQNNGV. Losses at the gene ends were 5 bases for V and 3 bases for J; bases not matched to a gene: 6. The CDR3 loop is CASSSRGPGGNTIYF. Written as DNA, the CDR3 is TGTGCCAGCAGCAGCAGGGGGCCGGGTGGAAACACCATATATTTT.

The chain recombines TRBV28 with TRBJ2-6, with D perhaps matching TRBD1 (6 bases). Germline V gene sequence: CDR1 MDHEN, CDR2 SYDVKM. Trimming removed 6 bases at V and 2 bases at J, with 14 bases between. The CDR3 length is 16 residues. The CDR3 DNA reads TGTGCCAGCAGCAATATACAGGGTGCTGGGGCCAACGTCCTGACTTTC. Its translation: CASSNIQGAGANVLTF.